This TCR beta chain was profiled in a study of T cells expressing NK-cell markers. Study summary: Sorted CD3+CD56-NKG2C+, CD3+CD56+NKG2C+ and CD3+CD56+NKG2C- T cells supplied the TCR beta repertoires. Serological testing identified seven of the eight sequenced donors as HCMV-seropositive and one as seronegative. Study-wide results and limits: Topping the CD3+CD56-NKG2C+ fraction as well were these clonotypes, in a handful of donors.

Details on this clonotype: Antigen unknown.

In generating TCR beta cDNA, 5'RACE template switching with UMIs was used. TCRdb reprocessed the 5' RACE reads, keeping one entry per CDR3 protein, no DNA. Recorded for this sample: some 440,000 distinct CDR3 sequences. This clonotype originated in a woman aged 50 to 60 in good health. Sequences were obtained from blood T cells: a sorted CD56 or NKG2C T cell subset, CD4+ or CD8+ T cells, or bulk PBMC T cells (not recorded which).

The CDR3 spells CSARVISGSRNEQFF. This rearrangement joins TRBV20-1 to TRBJ2-1; with no DNA, the TCRdb D assignment of TRBD2 cannot be verified. The V gene's germline CDR1 is DFQATT and CDR2 SNEGSKA (reference sequence). The CDR3 has 15 residues.